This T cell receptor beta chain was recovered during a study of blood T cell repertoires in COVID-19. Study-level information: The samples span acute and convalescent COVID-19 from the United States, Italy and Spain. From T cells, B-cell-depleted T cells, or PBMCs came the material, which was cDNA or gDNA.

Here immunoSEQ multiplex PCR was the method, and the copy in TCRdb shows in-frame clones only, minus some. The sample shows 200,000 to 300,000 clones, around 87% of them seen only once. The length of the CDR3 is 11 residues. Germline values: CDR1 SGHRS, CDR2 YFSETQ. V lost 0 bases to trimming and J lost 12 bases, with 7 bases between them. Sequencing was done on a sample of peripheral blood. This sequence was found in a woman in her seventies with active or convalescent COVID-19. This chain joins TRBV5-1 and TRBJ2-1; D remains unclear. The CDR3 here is CASSLGPGQFF. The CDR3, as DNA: TGCGCCAGCAGCTTGGGCCCGGGGCAGTTCTTC.